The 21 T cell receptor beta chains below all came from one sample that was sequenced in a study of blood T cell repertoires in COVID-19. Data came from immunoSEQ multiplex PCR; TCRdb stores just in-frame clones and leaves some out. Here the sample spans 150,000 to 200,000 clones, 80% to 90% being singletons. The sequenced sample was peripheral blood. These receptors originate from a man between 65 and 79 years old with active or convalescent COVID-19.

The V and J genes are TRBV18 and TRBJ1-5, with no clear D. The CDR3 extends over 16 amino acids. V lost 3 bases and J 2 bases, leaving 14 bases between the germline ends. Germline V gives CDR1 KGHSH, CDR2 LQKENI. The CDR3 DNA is TGTGCCAGCTCACCGAGTTCGGGAGTAGGCAATCAGCCCCAGCATTTT. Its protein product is CASSPSSGVGNQPQHF.

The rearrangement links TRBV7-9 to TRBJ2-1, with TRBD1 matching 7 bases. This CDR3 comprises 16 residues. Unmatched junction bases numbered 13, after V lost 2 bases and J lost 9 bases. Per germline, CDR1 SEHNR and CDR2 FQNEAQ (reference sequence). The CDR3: CASSLWTGWGSAEQFF. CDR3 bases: TGTGCCAGCAGCTTATGGACAGGTTGGGGATCAGCTGAGCAGTTCTTC.

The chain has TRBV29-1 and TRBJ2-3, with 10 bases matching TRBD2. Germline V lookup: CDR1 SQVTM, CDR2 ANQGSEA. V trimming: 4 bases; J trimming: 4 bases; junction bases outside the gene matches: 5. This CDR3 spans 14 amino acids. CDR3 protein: CSVAKSGRADTQYF. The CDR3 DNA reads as TGCAGCGTTGCCAAAAGCGGGAGGGCAGATACGCAGTATTTT.

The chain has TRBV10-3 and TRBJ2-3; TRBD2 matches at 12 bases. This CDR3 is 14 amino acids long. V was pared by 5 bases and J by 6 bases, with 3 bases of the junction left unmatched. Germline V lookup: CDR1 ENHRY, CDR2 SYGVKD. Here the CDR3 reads CAISKTSGSDTQYF. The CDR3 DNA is TGTGCCATCAGTAAGACTAGCGGGAGTGATACGCAGTATTTT.

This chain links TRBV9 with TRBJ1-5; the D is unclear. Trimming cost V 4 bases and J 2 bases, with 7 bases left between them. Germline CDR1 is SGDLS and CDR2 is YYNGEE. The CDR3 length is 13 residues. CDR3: CASSLAGNQPQHF. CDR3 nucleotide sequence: TGTGCCAGCAGCCTCGCAGGCAATCAGCCCCAGCATTTT.

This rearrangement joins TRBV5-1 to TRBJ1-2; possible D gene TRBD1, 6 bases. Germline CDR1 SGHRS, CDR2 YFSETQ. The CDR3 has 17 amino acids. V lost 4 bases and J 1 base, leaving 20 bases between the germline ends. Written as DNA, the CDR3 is TGCGCCAGCAGCCTCGAGGGGGGGCAGTCACTTAACTATGGCTACACCTTC. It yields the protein CASSLEGGQSLNYGYTF.

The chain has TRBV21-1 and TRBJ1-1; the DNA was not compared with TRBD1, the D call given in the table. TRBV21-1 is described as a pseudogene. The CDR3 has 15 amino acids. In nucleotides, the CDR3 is TGTGCCAGCAGCAAGATCGACAGGGGAAGCACTGAAGCTTTCTTT. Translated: CASSKIDRGSTEAFF.

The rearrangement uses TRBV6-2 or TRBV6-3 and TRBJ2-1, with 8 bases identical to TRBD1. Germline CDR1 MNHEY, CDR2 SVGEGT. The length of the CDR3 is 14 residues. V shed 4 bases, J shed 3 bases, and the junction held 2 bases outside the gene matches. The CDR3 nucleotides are TGTGCCAGCAGTTGGACAGGGCTCTACAATGAGCAGTTCTTC. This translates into CASSWTGLYNEQFF.

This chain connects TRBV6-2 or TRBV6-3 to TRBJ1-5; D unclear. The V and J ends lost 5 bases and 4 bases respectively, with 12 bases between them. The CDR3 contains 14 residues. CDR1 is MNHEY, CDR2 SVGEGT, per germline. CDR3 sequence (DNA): TGTGCCAGCAGTACCCCCGCCGGTAATCAGCCCCAGCATTTT. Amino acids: CASSTPAGNQPQHF.

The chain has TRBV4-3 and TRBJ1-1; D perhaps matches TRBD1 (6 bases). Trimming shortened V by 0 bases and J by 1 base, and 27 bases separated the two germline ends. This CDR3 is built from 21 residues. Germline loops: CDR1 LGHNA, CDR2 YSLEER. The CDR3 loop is CASSQDLRGHPIYRGNTEAFF. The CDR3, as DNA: TGCGCCAGCAGCCAAGACCTACGGGGACACCCGATCTACCGTGGGAACACTGAAGCTTTCTTT.

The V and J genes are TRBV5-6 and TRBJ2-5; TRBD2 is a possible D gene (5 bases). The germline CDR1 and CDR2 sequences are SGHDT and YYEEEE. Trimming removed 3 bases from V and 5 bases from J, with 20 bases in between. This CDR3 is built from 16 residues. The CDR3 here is CASSSPLGGLRETQYF. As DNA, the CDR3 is TGTGCCAGCAGCTCCCCCCTTGGTGGACTCCGGGAGACCCAGTACTTC. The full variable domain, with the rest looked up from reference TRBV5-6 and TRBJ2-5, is DAGVTQSPTHLIKTRGQQVTLRCSPKSGHDTVSWYQQALGQGPQFIFQYYEEEERQRGNFPDRFSGHQFPNYSSELNVNALLLGDSALYLCASSSPLGGLRETQYFGPGTRLLVL.

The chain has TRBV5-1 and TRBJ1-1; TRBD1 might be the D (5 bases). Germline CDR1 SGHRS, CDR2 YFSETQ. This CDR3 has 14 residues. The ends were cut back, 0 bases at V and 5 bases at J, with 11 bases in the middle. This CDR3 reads CASSLGGGATEAFF. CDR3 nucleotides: TGCGCCAGCAGCTTGGGGGGCGGGGCAACTGAAGCTTTCTTT.

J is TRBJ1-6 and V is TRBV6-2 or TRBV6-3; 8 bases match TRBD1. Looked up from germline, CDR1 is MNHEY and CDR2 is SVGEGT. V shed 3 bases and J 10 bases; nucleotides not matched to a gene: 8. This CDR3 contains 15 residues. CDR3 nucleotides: TGTGCCAGCAGTTATGGACAGGGAAGGGAGTCACCCCTCCACTTT. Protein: CASSYGQGRESPLHF.

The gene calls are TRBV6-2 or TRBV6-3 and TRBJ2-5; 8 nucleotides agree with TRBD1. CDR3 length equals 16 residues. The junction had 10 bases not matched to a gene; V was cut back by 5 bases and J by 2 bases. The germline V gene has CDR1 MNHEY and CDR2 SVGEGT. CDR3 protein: CASSRIDRGRQETQYF. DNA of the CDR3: TGTGCCAGCAGTCGTATCGACAGGGGAAGGCAAGAGACCCAGTACTTC.

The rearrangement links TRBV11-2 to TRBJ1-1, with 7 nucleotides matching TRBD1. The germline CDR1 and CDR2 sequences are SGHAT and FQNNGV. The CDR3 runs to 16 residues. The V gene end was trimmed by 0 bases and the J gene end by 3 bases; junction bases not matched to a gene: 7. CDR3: CASSLEQGTRYTEAFF. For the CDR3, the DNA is TGTGCCAGCAGCTTAGAACAGGGGACACGGTACACTGAAGCTTTCTTT.

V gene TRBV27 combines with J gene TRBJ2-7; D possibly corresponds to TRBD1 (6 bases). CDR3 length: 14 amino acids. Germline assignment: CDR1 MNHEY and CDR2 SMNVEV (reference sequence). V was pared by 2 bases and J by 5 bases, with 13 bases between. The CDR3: CASSLGQSPNEQYF. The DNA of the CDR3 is TGTGCCAGCAGTTTAGGACAGTCACCTAACGAGCAGTACTTC.

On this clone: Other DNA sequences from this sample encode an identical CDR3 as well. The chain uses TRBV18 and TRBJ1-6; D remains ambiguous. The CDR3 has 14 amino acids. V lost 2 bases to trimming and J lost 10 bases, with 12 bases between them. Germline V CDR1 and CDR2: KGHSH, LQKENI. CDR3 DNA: TGTGCCAGCTCACCAGGAGGGAAGGACTCACCCCTCCACTTT. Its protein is CASSPGGKDSPLHF.

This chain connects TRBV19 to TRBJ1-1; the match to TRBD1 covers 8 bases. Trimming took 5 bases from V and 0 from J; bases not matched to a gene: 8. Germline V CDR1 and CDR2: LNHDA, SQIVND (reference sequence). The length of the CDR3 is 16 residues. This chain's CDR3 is CASSPLPGQVNTEAFF. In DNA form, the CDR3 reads TGTGCCAGTAGTCCACTCCCGGGACAGGTGAACACTGAAGCTTTCTTT.

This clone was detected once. CDR3 loop: CASSEYKGLAGHNEQFF. CDR3 DNA sequence: TGTGCCAGCAGTGAATATAAGGGACTAGCGGGGCACAATGAGCAGTTCTTC. This chain connects TRBV25-1 to TRBJ2-1; 13 bases map to TRBD2. This CDR3 has 17 amino acids. V lost 0 bases, J lost 5 bases, and 4 bases stayed unmatched. CDR1 is MGHDK, CDR2 SYGVNS, per germline.

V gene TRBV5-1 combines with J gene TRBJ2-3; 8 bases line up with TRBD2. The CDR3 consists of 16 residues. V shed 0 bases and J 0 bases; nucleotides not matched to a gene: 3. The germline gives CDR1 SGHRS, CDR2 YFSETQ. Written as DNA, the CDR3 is TGCGCCAGCAGCTTGGTGGCTAGCGGGAGCACAGATACGCAGTATTTT. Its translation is CASSLVASGSTDTQYF. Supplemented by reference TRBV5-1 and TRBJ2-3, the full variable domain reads KAGVTQTPRYLIKTRGQQVTLSCSPISGHRSVSWYQQTPGQGLQFLFEYFSETQRNKGNFPGRFSGRQFSNSRSEMNVSTLELGDSALYLCASSLVASGSTDTQYFGPGTRLTVL.

DNA of the CDR3: TGTGCCAGCAGTTTACCGACGGAGGTCTCCCTAGCCAAAAACATTCAGTACTTC. Its protein product is CASSLPTEVSLAKNIQYF. The chain couples TRBV28 to TRBJ2-4; D perhaps matches TRBD2 (5 bases). V was cut by 2 bases and J by 0 bases, with 17 bases left in between. CDR3 size: 18 residues. CDR1 and CDR2 (germline): MDHEN, SYDVKM.